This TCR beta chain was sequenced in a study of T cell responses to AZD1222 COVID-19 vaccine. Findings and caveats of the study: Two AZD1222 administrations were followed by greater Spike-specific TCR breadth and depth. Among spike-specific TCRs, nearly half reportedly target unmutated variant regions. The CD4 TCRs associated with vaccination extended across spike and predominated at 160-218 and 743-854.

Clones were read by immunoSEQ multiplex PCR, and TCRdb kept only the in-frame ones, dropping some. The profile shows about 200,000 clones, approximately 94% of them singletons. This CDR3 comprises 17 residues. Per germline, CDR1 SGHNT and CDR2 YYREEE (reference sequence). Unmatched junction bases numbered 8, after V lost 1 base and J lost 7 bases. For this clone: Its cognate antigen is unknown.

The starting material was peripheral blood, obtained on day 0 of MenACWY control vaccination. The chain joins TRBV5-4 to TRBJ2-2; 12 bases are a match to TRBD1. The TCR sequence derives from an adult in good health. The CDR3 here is CASSLPQGQGAGGELFF. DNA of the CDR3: TGTGCCAGCAGCTTGCCCCAGGGACAGGGGGCTGGCGGGGAGCTGTTTTTT.